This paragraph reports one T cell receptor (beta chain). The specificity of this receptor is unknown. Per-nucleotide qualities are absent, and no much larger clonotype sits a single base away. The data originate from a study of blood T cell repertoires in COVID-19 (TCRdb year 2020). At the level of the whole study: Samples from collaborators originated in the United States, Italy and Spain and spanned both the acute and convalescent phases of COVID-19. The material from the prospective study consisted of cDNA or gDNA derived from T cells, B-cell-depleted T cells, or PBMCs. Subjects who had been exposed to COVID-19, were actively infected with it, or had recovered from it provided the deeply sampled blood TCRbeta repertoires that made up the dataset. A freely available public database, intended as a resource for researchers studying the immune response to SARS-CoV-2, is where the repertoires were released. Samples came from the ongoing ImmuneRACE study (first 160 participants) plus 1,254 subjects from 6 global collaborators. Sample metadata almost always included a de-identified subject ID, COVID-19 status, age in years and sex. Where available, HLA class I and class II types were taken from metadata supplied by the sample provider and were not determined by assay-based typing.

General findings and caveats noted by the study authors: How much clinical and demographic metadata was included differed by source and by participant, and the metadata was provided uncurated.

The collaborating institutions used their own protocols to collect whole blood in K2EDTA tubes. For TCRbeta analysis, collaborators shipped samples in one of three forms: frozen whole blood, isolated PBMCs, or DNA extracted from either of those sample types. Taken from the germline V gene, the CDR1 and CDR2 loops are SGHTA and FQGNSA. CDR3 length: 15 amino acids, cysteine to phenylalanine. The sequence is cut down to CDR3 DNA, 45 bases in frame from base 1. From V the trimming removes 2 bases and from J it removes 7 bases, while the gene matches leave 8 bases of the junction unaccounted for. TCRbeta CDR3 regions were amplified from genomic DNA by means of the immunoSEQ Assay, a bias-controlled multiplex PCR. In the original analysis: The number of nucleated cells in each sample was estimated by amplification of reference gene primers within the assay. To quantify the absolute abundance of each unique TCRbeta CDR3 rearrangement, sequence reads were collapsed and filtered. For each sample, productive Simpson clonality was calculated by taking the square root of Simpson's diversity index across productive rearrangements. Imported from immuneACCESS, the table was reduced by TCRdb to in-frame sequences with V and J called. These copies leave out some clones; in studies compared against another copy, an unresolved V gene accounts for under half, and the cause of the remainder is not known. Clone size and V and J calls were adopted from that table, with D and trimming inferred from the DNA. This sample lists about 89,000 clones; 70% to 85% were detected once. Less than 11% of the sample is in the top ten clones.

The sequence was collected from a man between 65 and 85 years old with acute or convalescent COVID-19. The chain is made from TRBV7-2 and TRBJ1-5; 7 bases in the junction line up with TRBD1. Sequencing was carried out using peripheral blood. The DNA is TGTGCCAGCAGCTTAATTCGGGACAGCGGCCAGCCCCAGCATTTT. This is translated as CASSLIRDSGQPQHF. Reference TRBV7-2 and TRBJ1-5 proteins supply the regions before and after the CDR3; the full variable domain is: GAGVSQSPSNKVTEKGKDVELRCDPISGHTALYWYRQSLGQGLEFLIYFQGNSAPDKSGLPSDRFSAERTGGSVSTLTIQRTQQEDSAVYLCASSLIRDSGQPQHFGDGTRLSIL.